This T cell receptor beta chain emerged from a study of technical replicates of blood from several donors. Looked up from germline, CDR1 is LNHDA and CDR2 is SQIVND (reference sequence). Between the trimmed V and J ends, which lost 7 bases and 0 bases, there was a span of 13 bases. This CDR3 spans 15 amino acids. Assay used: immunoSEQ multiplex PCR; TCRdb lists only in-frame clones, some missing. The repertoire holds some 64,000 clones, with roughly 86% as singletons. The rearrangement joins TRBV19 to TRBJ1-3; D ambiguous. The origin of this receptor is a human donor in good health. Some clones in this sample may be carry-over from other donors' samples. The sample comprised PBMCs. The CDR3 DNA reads TGTGCCAGTAATTCCCAGGCTTTCTCTGGAAACACCATATATTTT. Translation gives CASNSQAFSGNTIYF.